Below are 9 T cell receptor beta chains sequenced from a single sample in a study of T cell repertoires in cytomegalovirus infection. TCRdb recomputed calls from the reads with MiXCR, one row per CDR3 protein. This table holds about 920,000 distinct CDR3 sequences, around 32% found once. For these receptors, no antigen is known. Sequencing used cultured CD8+ T cells from PBMCs, obtained from culture after CMV antigen stimulation. The source is a human donor in good health (CMV status not recorded). Some clones in this sample may be carry-over from other donors' samples.

A remark on this clonotype: A junction boundary mismatches the germline segment, possibly from a read error. The rearrangement joins TRBV6-8 to TRBJ1-2; D uncertain. Germline V CDR1 and CDR2: MNHGY, SAAAGT. CDR3 length: 13 amino acids. CDR3 residues: CTSSKTLGSGYTF. The CDR3 nucleotides are TGTACCAGCAGTAAGACACTTGGTTCTGGCTACACCTTC.

This clonotype was observed a handful of times. This chain joins TRBV6-1 and TRBJ1-5; the D is unclear. Germline V gene lookup returns CDR1 MNHNS and CDR2 SASEGT. V was pared by 6 bases and J by 4 bases, with 4 bases between. The CDR3 totals 11 residues. CDR3 protein: CASRENQPQHF. Here the CDR3 DNA reads TGTGCCAGCAGAGAAAATCAGCCCCAGCATTTT.

The chain carries TRBV20-1 and TRBJ2-2; D call uncertain. V lost 0 bases, J lost 2 bases, and 7 bases lay in between. Germline lookup yields CDR1 DFQATT and CDR2 SNEGSKA (reference sequence). There are 14 residues in the CDR3. The CDR3 spells CSARDLRNTGELFF. Here the CDR3 DNA reads TGCAGTGCTAGAGATCTGAGAAACACCGGGGAGCTGTTTTTT.

The V and J genes are TRBV6-5 and TRBJ2-4; 7 nucleotides agree with TRBD2. Germline V gene lookup returns CDR1 MNHEY and CDR2 SVGAGI. This CDR3 has 16 residues. Trimming at V came to 4 bases and at J to 0 bases, leaving 6 bases not matched to a gene. CDR3 sequence: CASSFSGVLAKNIQYF. DNA for the CDR3: TGTGCCAGCAGTTTCAGCGGGGTTCTAGCCAAAAACATTCAGTACTTC.

Many counts were recorded for this clonotype. The V gene is TRBV6-5, the J gene TRBJ2-3; possible D gene TRBD2, 6 bases. Trimming took 2 bases from V and 2 from J, leaving 8 bases between them. Germline assignment: CDR1 MNHEY and CDR2 SVGAGI. CDR3 length: 14 residues. The CDR3 here is CASSYIAATDTQYF. As DNA, the CDR3 is TGTGCCAGCAGTTACATAGCGGCCACAGATACGCAGTATTTT.

A few counts support this clonotype. The chain employs TRBV19 and TRBJ1-5, with a weak D call TRBD1 (5 bases). The CDR3 has 12 residues. With 7 bases removed from V and 4 bases from J, the gap between germline ends came to 8 bases. From germline, CDR1 is LNHDA and CDR2 SQIVND (reference sequence). The CDR3 loop is CASTRQNQPQHF. The DNA for the CDR3 is TGTGCCAGTACCCGACAGAATCAGCCCCAGCATTTT.

Note on this clonotype: A much bigger clone sits one base away, suggesting this may be a read error. The chain couples TRBV4-1 to TRBJ1-2, with TRBD1 as a possible D gene (5 bases). CDR3 length: 15 amino acids. Germline CDR1 is MGHRA and CDR2 is YSYEKL. V shed 4 bases and J shed 4 bases, with 16 bases lying between them. DNA of the CDR3: TGCGCCAGCAGCCGAGAAACAGGACTTTCCTATGGCTACACCTTC. As protein: CASSRETGLSYGYTF.

Details on this clonotype: One end of the junction varies from germline; a read error may be responsible. The chain combines TRBV27 with TRBJ1-1; tentatively, D is TRBD1 (5 bases). Germline CDR1 MNHEY, CDR2 SMNVEV (reference sequence). There are 12 residues in the CDR3. The DNA for the CDR3 is TGTGCCACCAGTACAGGGAACACTGAAGCTTTCTTT. Its translation: CATSTGNTEAFF.

V and J are TRBV6-1 and TRBJ1-1; a possible D gene is TRBD1 (6 bases). Germline V gives CDR1 MNHNS, CDR2 SASEGT. The length of the CDR3 is 15 residues. Trimming removed 7 bases at V and 1 base at J, with 16 bases between. As DNA, the CDR3 is TGTGCCAGCACCCCTAGCCCAGGGGAGAACACTGAAGCTTTCTTT. Protein: CASTPSPGENTEAFF.